The 8 T cell receptor beta chains listed next were all sequenced from one sample in a study of CD8+ T cells in alopecia areata. Following extraction, RNA underwent reverse transcription to cDNA, which served as the sequencing template. Clones were read by immunoSEQ multiplex PCR, and TCRdb kept only the in-frame ones, dropping some. The repertoire includes about 190,000 clones, about 63% of them detected once, and roughly 14% sits in the top ten. The input for sequencing was CD4+ T cells sorted from blood, taken at week 0. These receptors all stem from a human donor with alopecia areata.

The CDR3 DNA follows: TGTGCCAGCAGTTATGTCCCGGGACAGGGGAACACTGAAGCTTTCTTT. It specifies CASSYVPGQGNTEAFF. The chain carries TRBV7-9 and TRBJ1-1, with 9 bases matching TRBD1. V was clipped by 6 bases and J by 1 base; unmatched bases: 9. The CDR3 runs 16 residues. Germline CDR1 reads SEHNR; CDR2 reads FQNEAQ (reference sequence).

V and J are TRBV2 and TRBJ2-2; D not certain. The CDR3 runs to 15 residues. Germline CDR1 is SNHLY and CDR2 is FYNNEI. Trimming left V 3 bases short and J 4 bases short, with 12 bases between. CDR3 nucleotides: TGTGCCAGCAGTGATGCCGGTTATATCACCGGGGAGCTGTTTTTT. It codes for CASSDAGYITGELFF.

The rearrangement links TRBV6-1 to TRBJ1-1, with no clear D. The ends were cut back, 5 bases at V and 3 bases at J, with 13 bases in the middle. Per germline, CDR1 MNHNS and CDR2 SASEGT. The CDR3 runs 14 residues. The CDR3 region is CASSIYGVDTEAFF. The DNA for the CDR3 is TGTGCCAGCAGTATCTACGGGGTTGACACTGAAGCTTTCTTT.

The chain is built from TRBV6-5 and TRBJ2-5, with TRBD2 as a possible D gene (6 bases). V lost 2 bases to trimming and J lost 4 bases, with 14 bases between them. Germline V gene data show CDR1 as MNHEY and CDR2 as SVGAGI. The CDR3 runs 15 residues. CDR3 nucleotides: TGTGCCAGCAGTTACGGCGGGATGGCGGGAGAGACCCAGTACTTC. Its translation is CASSYGGMAGETQYF.

About this clone: The same CDR3 arises from other DNA sequences in this sample as well. This chain links TRBV5-6 with TRBJ2-7; D is uncertain. CDR3 length: 11 amino acids. The V end was cut by 4 bases, the J end by 1 base, with 3 bases between. Germline values: CDR1 SGHDT, CDR2 YYEEEE. The CDR3 bases are TGTGCCAGCAGCCGTTCCTACGAGCAGTACTTC. It translates to CASSRSYEQYF.

The rearrangement links TRBV29-1 to TRBJ1-2; D not resolved. In germline, CDR1 is SQVTM, CDR2 ANQGSEA. The V gene lost 4 bases and the J gene lost 1 base, with 13 bases spanning the gap. This CDR3 region has 14 residues. This chain's CDR3 is CSVVVGSINYGYTF. The CDR3 DNA reads as TGCAGCGTTGTTGTCGGGTCTATTAACTATGGCTACACCTTC.

The chain combines TRBV5-6 with TRBJ1-6, with a tentative D call TRBD1 (5 bases). This CDR3 contains 16 residues. Germline CDR1 reads SGHDT; CDR2 reads YYEEEE. Trimming took 4 bases from V and 7 from J, leaving 18 bases between them. The CDR3 region is CASSLGRQGRNSPLHF. CDR3 DNA sequence: TGTGCCAGCAGCCTTGGAAGGCAGGGAAGGAATTCACCCCTCCACTTT. Together with reference TRBV5-6 and TRBJ1-6, the CDR3 gives the full variable domain: DAGVTQSPTHLIKTRGQQVTLRCSPKSGHDTVSWYQQALGQGPQFIFQYYEEEERQRGNFPDRFSGHQFPNYSSELNVNALLLGDSALYLCASSLGRQGRNSPLHFGNGTRLTVT.

This clone was found a few times. The chain couples TRBV7-8 to TRBJ2-5; D perhaps matches TRBD2 (5 bases). This CDR3 spans 14 amino acids. Germline assignment: CDR1 SGHVS and CDR2 FQNEAQ. V lost 3 bases, J lost 2 bases, and 10 bases lay in between. CDR3 DNA sequence: TGTGCCAGCAGCTTGTCGGGGATTCAAGAGACCCAGTACTTC. Protein: CASSLSGIQETQYF.